What follows is one T cell receptor beta chain and its context. The entry originates in a study of patients and donors after allogeneic stem cell transplantation. V was shortened by 1 base and J by 1 base, with 8 bases between the two germline ends. This CDR3 is 14 amino acids long. Germline V lookup: CDR1 LNHNV, CDR2 YYDKDF (reference sequence). In TCRdb, the RT-PCR reads were re-called with MiXCR into one record per CDR3 protein. The table records 150,000 to 200,000 distinct CDR3 sequences, around two fifths of them present only once. V and J are TRBV15 and TRBJ2-7; the D is unclear. The clonotype comes from a human donor who was either an allogeneic HSCT recipient or a stem cell or donor lymphocyte infusion donor (not recorded which). It is not recorded whose cells these are; they may come from a transplant donor. The sequenced sample was blood, either unsorted or a sorted T cell fraction (not recorded which). The CDR3 bases are TGTGCCACCAGCAGAGTAACGGAGTCCTACGAGCAGTACTTC. It is translated as CATSRVTESYEQYF.